The 10 T cell receptor beta chains listed next were all sequenced from one sample in a study of cytomegalovirus exposure and HLA in healthy donors. Primers: 60 Vbeta forward and 13 Jbeta reverse. The repertoire was sequenced with immunoSEQ multiplex PCR; TCRdb's copy has only in-frame clones and lacks some. The sample has approximately 110,000 clones, around 83% seen once. The sequencing input was PBMCs. These receptors were obtained from a man aged 30 to 39 in good health and CMV-seropositive.

The chain couples TRBV29-1 to TRBJ2-5, with TRBD1 identical over 8 bases. The length of the CDR3 is 12 residues. J was trimmed by 5 bases and V by 7 bases; bases with no gene match: 6. Germline V gene data show CDR1 as SQVTM and CDR2 as ANQGSEA. CDR3 DNA: TGCAGCGCGCGGTCAGGGGGCGAGACCCAGTACTTC. Its translation: CSARSGGETQYF. Full variable domain (rest looked up from reference TRBV29-1 and TRBJ2-5): SAVISQKPSRDICQRGTSLTIQCQVDSQVTMMFWYRQQPGQSLTLIATANQGSEATYESGFVIDKFPISRPNLTFSTLTVSNMSPEDSSIYLCSARSGGETQYFGPGTRLLVL.

DNA of the CDR3: TGTGCCAGCAGCTTGCAGGGGGCGCAGGTAAAACTGTTTTTT. Translating it yields CASSLQGAQVKLFF. The gene calls are TRBV13 and TRBJ1-4; TRBD1 agrees at 8 bases. CDR3 length: 14 residues. V lost 3 bases and J lost 10; bases outside the gene matches: 7. Looked up from germline, CDR1 is PRHDT and CDR2 is FYEKMQ (reference sequence).

Points on this clone: Sequence at one end of the junction differs from germline and may be a read error. The rearrangement uses TRBV5-1 and TRBJ2-1; the match to TRBD2 covers 7 bases. Looked up from germline, CDR1 is SGHRS and CDR2 is YFSETQ. This CDR3 is 15 amino acids long. CDR3 amino acids: CASSTAAGTYNERFF. For the CDR3, the DNA is TGCGCCAGCAGCACCGCAGCGGGGACCTACAATGAGCGGTTCTTC. The entire variable domain, with the rest obtained from reference TRBV5-1 and TRBJ2-1, is as follows: KAGVTQTPRYLIKTRGQQVTLSCSPISGHRSVSWYQQTPGQGLQFLFEYFSETQRNKGNFPGRFSGRQFSNSRSEMNVSTLELGDSALYLCASSTAAGTYNERFFGPGTRLTVL.

The V and J genes are TRBV30 and TRBJ2-3; TRBD1 matches 9 bases. Trimming at V came to 4 bases and at J to 4 bases, leaving 3 bases not matched to a gene. From germline, CDR1 is GTSNPN and CDR2 SVGIG (reference sequence). This CDR3 contains 13 residues. Here the CDR3 DNA reads TGTGCCTGGAACAGGGGGCCGGCAGATACGCAGTATTTT. This translates into CAWNRGPADTQYF.

V usage is TRBV5-1 and J usage is TRBJ2-2, with 10 nucleotides matching TRBD2. J lost 0 bases, V lost 2 bases, and 1 base had no gene match. Germline V lookup: CDR1 SGHRS, CDR2 YFSETQ. CDR3 length: 16 amino acids. The CDR3 bases are TGCGCCAGCAGCTTCGGACTAGCGGCGAACACCGGGGAGCTGTTTTTT. As protein: CASSFGLAANTGELFF.

This chain joins TRBV28 and TRBJ1-4; maybe TRBD1 (5 bases). The CDR3 is 14 amino acids. Germline V lookup: CDR1 MDHEN, CDR2 SYDVKM. V shed 9 bases and J shed 5 bases, with 16 bases lying between them. The CDR3 loop reads CASWGVLGNEKLFF. The CDR3 bases are TGTGCCAGTTGGGGGGTGTTGGGGAATGAAAAACTGTTTTTT.

The chain's CDR3 is CASNLMTGSKLAKNIQYF. CDR3 nucleotides: TGTGCCAGCAACCTTATGACAGGTTCGAAACTAGCCAAAAACATTCAGTACTTC. The chain couples TRBV5-8 to TRBJ2-4; D might be TRBD1 (6 bases). Germline CDR1 and CDR2: SGHTS and YDEGEE. Between the trimmed V and J ends, which lost 6 bases and 0 bases, there was a span of 22 bases. The CDR3 spans 18 residues.

V and J are TRBV7-8 and TRBJ2-7, with TRBD1 as a possible D gene (6 bases). Germline-derived CDR1 and CDR2 are SGHVS and FQNEAQ. The V and J ends lost 4 bases and 7 bases respectively, with 14 bases between them. The CDR3 totals 13 residues. The CDR3 DNA reads as TGTGCCAGCAGCTCCACAGGGTTGCGGGAGCAGTACGTC. Amino acids: CASSSTGLREQYV.

This sequence joins TRBV6-1 and TRBJ2-7, with 8 bases matching TRBD1. The V gene end was trimmed by 6 bases and the J gene end by 5 bases; junction bases not matched to a gene: 6. The CDR3 has 13 amino acids. The germline V gene encodes CDR1 MNHNS and CDR2 SASEGT. The chain's CDR3 is CASRDRASHEQYF. Here the CDR3 DNA reads TGTGCCAGCAGGGACAGGGCATCCCACGAGCAGTACTTC.

This chain uses TRBV11-3 with TRBJ1-1; 9 nucleotides match TRBD1. Per germline, CDR1 SGHNT and CDR2 YENEEA. With 2 bases clipped from V and 1 base from J, the junction kept 5 bases outside the gene matches. This CDR3 spans 16 amino acids. The CDR3 loop is CASSLTPGQGNTEAFF. The CDR3 region has the DNA TGTGCCAGCAGCTTAACTCCGGGACAGGGGAACACTGAAGCTTTCTTT. Together with reference TRBV11-3 and TRBJ1-1, the CDR3 gives the full variable domain: EAGVVQSPRYKIIEKKQPVAFWCNPISGHNTLYWYLQNLGQGPELLIRYENEEAVDDSQLPKDRFSAERLKGVDSTLKIQPAELGDSAVYLCASSLTPGQGNTEAFFGQGTRLTVV.